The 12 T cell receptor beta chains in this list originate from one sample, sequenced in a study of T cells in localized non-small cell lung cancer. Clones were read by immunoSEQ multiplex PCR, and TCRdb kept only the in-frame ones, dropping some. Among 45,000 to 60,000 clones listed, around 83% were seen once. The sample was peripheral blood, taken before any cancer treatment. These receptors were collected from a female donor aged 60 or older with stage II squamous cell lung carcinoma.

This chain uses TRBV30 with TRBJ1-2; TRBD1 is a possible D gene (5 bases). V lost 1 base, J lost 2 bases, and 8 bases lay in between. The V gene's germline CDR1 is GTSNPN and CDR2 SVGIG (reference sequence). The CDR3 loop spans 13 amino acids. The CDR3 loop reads CAWSAGQNYGYTF. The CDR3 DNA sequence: TGTGCCTGGAGTGCCGGACAAAACTATGGCTACACCTTC. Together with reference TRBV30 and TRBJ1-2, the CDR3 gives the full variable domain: SQTIHQWPATLVQPVGSPLSLECTVEGTSNPNLYWYRQAAGRGLQLLFYSVGIGQISSEVPQNLSASRPQDRQFILSSKKLLLSDSGFYLCAWSAGQNYGYTFGSGTRLTVV.

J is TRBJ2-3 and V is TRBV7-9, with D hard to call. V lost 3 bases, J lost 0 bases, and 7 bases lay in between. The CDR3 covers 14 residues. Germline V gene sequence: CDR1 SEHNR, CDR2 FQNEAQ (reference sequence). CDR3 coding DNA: TGTGCCAGCAGCTTCGGACCTAGCACAGATACGCAGTATTTT. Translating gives CASSFGPSTDTQYF.

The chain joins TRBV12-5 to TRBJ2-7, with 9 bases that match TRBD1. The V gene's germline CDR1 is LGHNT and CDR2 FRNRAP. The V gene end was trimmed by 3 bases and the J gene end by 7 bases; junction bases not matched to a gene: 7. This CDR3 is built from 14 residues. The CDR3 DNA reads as TGTGCTAGTGGTTTTACAGGGGGCGCGGGGGAGCAGTACTTC. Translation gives CASGFTGGAGEQYF. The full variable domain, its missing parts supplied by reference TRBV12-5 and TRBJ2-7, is DARVTQTPRHKVTEMGQEVTMRCQPILGHNTVFWYRQTMMQGLELLAYFRNRAPLDDSGMPKDRFSAEMPDATLATLKIQPSEPRDSAVYFCASGFTGGAGEQYFGPGTRLTVT.

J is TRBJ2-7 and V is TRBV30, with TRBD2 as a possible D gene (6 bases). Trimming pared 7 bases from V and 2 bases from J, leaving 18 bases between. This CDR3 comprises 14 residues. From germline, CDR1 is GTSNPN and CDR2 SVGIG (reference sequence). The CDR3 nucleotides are TGTGCCTTAAGACCGAGCGGCGGGGCCTACGAGCAGTACTTC. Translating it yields CALRPSGGAYEQYF.

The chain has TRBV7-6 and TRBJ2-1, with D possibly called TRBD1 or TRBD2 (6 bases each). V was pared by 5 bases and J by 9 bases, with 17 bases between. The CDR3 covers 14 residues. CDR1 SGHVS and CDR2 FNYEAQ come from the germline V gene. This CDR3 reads CASSPGALMGEQFF. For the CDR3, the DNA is TGTGCCAGCAGCCCGGGGGCGCTGATGGGTGAGCAGTTCTTC.

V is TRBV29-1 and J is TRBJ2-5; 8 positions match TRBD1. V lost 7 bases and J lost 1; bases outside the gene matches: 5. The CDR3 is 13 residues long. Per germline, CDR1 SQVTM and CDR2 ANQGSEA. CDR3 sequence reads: CSAPDRAQETQYF. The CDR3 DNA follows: TGCAGCGCACCGGACAGGGCCCAAGAGACCCAGTACTTC. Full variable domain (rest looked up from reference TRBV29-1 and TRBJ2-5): SAVISQKPSRDICQRGTSLTIQCQVDSQVTMMFWYRQQPGQSLTLIATANQGSEATYESGFVIDKFPISRPNLTFSTLTVSNMSPEDSSIYLCSAPDRAQETQYFGPGTRLLVL.

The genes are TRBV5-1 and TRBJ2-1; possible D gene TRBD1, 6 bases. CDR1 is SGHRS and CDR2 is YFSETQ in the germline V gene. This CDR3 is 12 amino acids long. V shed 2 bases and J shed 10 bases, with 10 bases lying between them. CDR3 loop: CASSFSGQEQFF. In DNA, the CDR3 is TGCGCCAGCAGCTTTTCCGGACAGGAGCAGTTCTTC.

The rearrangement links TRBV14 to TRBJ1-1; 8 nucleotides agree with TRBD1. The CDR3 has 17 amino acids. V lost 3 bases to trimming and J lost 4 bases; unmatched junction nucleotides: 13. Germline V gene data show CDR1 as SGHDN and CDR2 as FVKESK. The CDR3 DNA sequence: TGTGCCAGCAGCCACCGACGTCAGACAGGGGACGGCACTGAAGCTTTCTTT. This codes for CASSHRRQTGDGTEAFF.

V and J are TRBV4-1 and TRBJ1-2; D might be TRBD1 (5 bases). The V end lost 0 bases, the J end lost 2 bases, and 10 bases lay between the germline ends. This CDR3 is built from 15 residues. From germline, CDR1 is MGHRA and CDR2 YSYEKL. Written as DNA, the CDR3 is TGCGCCAGCAGCCAAGATACCCCAGGGAACTATGGCTACACCTTC. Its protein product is CASSQDTPGNYGYTF.

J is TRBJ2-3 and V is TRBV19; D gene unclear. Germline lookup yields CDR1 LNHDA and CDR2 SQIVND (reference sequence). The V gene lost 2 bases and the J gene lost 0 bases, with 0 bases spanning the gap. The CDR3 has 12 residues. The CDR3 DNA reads TGTGCCAGTAGTATAAGCACAGATACGCAGTATTTT. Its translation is CASSISTDTQYF.

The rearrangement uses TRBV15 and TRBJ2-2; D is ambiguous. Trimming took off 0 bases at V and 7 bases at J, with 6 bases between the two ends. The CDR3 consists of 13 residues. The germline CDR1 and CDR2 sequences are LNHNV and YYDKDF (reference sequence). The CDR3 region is CATSRDKGGELFF. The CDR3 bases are TGTGCCACCAGCAGAGATAAGGGCGGGGAGCTGTTTTTT.

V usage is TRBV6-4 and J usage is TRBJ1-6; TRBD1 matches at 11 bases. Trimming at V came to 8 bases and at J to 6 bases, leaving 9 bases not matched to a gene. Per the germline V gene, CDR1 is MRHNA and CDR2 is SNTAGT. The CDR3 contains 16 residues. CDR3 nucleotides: TGTGCCAGCCGAAGGACAGGGGGCGCCGGTAATTCACCCCTCCACTTT. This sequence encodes CASRRTGGAGNSPLHF.